This is a list of T cell receptor beta chains from one sample in a study of Graves' ophthalmopathy and Graves' hyperthyroidism. TCRdb fed the multiplex PCR reads into MiXCR, producing one record per CDR3 protein. This sample carries around 600,000 distinct CDR3 sequences, about two fifths of them seen once, and the ten largest clones take around 3%. The source material was peripheral blood. The source of these receptors is an adult man with Graves' ophthalmopathy. The CDR3 runs from the conserved cysteine through the conserved F or W. The D gene is left open where the match is weak. A clone size is listed for some rows: how often the clone was seen (once, few, many), or a class if it is expanded.

abundance	d_gene	v_gene	j_gene	CDR3aa	CDR3nt
NA	NA	TRBV3-1	TRBJ1-1	CASSQDSRSSAFF	TGTGCCAGCAGCCAAGATTCACGCAGCTCAGCTTTCTTT
NA	NA	TRBV7-2	TRBJ2-6	CASSSTLAAGANVLTF	TGTGCCAGCAGCTCAACCTTAGCGGCTGGGGCCAACGTCCTGACTTTC
NA	NA	TRBV7-8	TRBJ2-2	CASSQDQPPNTGELFF	TGTGCCAGCAGCCAAGATCAGCCTCCGAACACCGGGGAGCTGTTTTTT
many	TRBD1	TRBV19	TRBJ1-6	CASSDRGRRSPLHF	TGTGCCAGTAGCGACAGGGGACGGCGATCACCCCTCCACTTT
NA	NA	TRBV2	TRBJ2-7	CASSPNRADYEQYF	TGTGCCAGCTCACCAAACAGGGCGGACTACGAGCAGTACTTC
NA	NA	TRBV27	TRBJ1-4	CASGWTEENEKLFF	TGTGCCAGCGGATGGACGGAGGAAAATGAAAAACTGTTTTTT
many	TRBD1	TRBV15	TRBJ2-7	CATSRDQGAIYEQYF	TGTGCCACCAGCAGAGACCAGGGGGCTATCTACGAGCAGTACTTC
many	NA	TRBV7-2	TRBJ1-2	CASSLRPEGGNNYGYTF	TGTGCCAGCAGCTTAAGACCTGAAGGGGGAAATAACTATGGCTACACCTTC
NA	TRBD1	TRBV7-2	TRBJ2-7	CASSSQGQRNYEQYF	TGTGCCAGCAGCTCCCAGGGACAGCGAAACTACGAGCAGTACTTC
many	TRBD1	TRBV24-1	TRBJ2-7	CATSEWDRAYEQYF	TGTGCCACCAGTGAGTGGGACAGGGCGTACGAGCAGTACTTC
many	NA	TRBV9	TRBJ2-5	CASSVDAGTPKETQYF	TGTGCCAGCAGCGTAGACGCCGGGACACCTAAAGAGACCCAGTACTTC
NA	NA	TRBV6-6	TRBJ2-7	CASSLEGIPSYEQYF	TGTGCCAGCAGCCTTGAGGGAATTCCCTCCTACGAGCAGTACTTC
NA	TRBD1	TRBV19	TRBJ1-5	CASSTGQGKYSNQPQHF	TGTGCCAGTAGTACAGGACAGGGAAAATATAGCAATCAGCCCCAGCATTTT
NA	TRBD2	TRBV19	TRBJ2-7	CASSVQTSGSFYEQYF	TGTGCCAGTAGTGTACAGACTAGCGGGTCCTTCTACGAGCAGTACTTC
NA	NA	TRBV7-3	TRBJ2-3	CASSPGVTDTQYF	TGTGCCAGCAGCCCGGGGGTGACAGATACGCAGTATTTT
many	NA	TRBV29-1	TRBJ2-5	CSVSTHTRPGGGETQYF	TGCAGCGTTTCTACCCACACTAGGCCCGGCGGAGGGGAGACCCAGTACTTC
NA	TRBD1	TRBV10-3	TRBJ1-4	CAGDRGRTATNEKLFF	TGTGCCGGCGACAGGGGGAGGACCGCAACTAATGAAAAACTGTTTTTT
NA	NA	TRBV29-1	TRBJ1-2	CSAEGGNYGYTF	TGCAGCGCCGAGGGCGGAAACTATGGCTACACCTTC
NA	TRBD1	TRBV7-9	TRBJ1-2	CASSGSVTGFGYTF	TGTGCCAGCAGCGGAAGTGTGACAGGGTTTGGCTACACCTTC
NA	TRBD2	TRBV7-2	TRBJ2-5	CASSRLAGWETQYF	TGTGCCAGCAGCCGACTAGCGGGGTGGGAGACCCAGTACTTC
NA	NA	TRBV15	TRBJ1-2	CATSRVVLRTTNYGYTF	TGTGCCACCAGCAGAGTTGTCCTTCGGACAACCAACTATGGCTACACCTTC
many	TRBD1	TRBV2	TRBJ1-5	CASSEGQGARQPQHF	TGTGCCAGCAGTGAGGGGCAGGGGGCACGGCAGCCCCAGCATTTT
few	TRBD2	TRBV7-3	TRBJ2-7	CAWSVGGSSYEQYF	TGTGCCTGGAGTGTGGGAGGGAGCTCCTACGAGCAGTACTTC
NA	NA	TRBV12-3/TRBV12-4	TRBJ1-5	CASSLMGGNQPQHF	TGTGCCAGCAGTTTAATGGGGGGGAATCAGCCCCAGCATTTT
few	NA	TRBV29-1	TRBJ2-6	CSIRQGANVLTF	TGCAGCATACGACAGGGGGCCAACGTCCTGACTTTC
many	TRBD1	TRBV11-2	TRBJ2-7	CASSFRDRVSDEQYF	TGTGCCAGCAGCTTCCGGGACAGGGTATCCGACGAGCAGTACTTC
many	TRBD2	TRBV20-1	TRBJ2-7	CSARTVSGNGSYEQYF	TGCAGTGCTAGAACCGTTAGCGGGAATGGGTCCTACGAGCAGTACTTC